The 5 T cell receptor beta chains below were found in one sample sequenced in a study of blood T cell repertoires in COVID-19. Some clones are missing from TCRdb's copy, which holds only in-frame ones; the method was immunoSEQ multiplex PCR. In the table there are approximately 97,000 clones, around 88% of which are singletons. The sequenced sample was peripheral blood. Every receptor here comes from a man aged 45 to 65 with COVID-19, enrolled during active disease.

The rearrangement uses TRBV6-6 and TRBJ1-1; 8 bases line up with TRBD1. From germline, CDR1 is MNHNY and CDR2 SVGAGI (reference sequence). This CDR3 has 13 residues. Losses at the gene ends were 6 bases for V and 7 bases for J; bases not matched to a gene: 7. CDR3 coding DNA: TGTGCCAGCAGGTTGGACAGGGACAATGAAGCTTTCTTT. As protein: CASRLDRDNEAFF.

This chain joins TRBV10-1 and TRBJ2-2; possibly TRBD1 for D (6 bases). Germline V lookup: CDR1 WNHNN, CDR2 SYGVQD (reference sequence). V was pared by 0 bases and J by 2 bases, with 10 bases between. The CDR3 extends over 16 amino acids. DNA of the CDR3: TGCGCCAGCAGTGAGTCCCCCAGGGGAAACACCGGGGAGCTGTTTTTT. This translates into CASSESPRGNTGELFF.

This clone was counted only a few times. The V call is TRBV6-1, the J call TRBJ1-2; D gene unclear. The length of the CDR3 is 13 residues. Germline loops: CDR1 MNHNS, CDR2 SASEGT. Trimming shortened V by 2 bases and J by 5 bases, and 9 bases separated the two germline ends. The CDR3 here is CASSEYGRYGYTF. Here the CDR3 DNA reads TGTGCCAGCAGTGAATACGGGAGATATGGCTACACCTTC.

The V call is TRBV6-6, the J call TRBJ2-1, with TRBD2 identical over 8 bases. With V trimmed by 6 bases and J by 0 bases, 4 bases remained unmatched. The CDR3 is made up of 15 amino acids. Germline values: CDR1 MNHNY, CDR2 SVGAGI (reference sequence). The CDR3 DNA is TGTGCCAGCAGACCTCGGGGGGGCTCCTACAATGAGCAGTTCTTC. Translated: CASRPRGGSYNEQFF.

V is TRBV2 and J is TRBJ2-1; D perhaps matches TRBD2 (6 bases). The CDR3 is 13 residues long. V lost 7 bases, J lost 9 bases, and 16 bases lay in between. The germline V gene encodes CDR1 SNHLY and CDR2 FYNNEI. CDR3 sequence: CASTPPGGIEQFF. In DNA form, the CDR3 reads TGTGCCAGCACTCCCCCTGGGGGGATTGAGCAGTTCTTC.